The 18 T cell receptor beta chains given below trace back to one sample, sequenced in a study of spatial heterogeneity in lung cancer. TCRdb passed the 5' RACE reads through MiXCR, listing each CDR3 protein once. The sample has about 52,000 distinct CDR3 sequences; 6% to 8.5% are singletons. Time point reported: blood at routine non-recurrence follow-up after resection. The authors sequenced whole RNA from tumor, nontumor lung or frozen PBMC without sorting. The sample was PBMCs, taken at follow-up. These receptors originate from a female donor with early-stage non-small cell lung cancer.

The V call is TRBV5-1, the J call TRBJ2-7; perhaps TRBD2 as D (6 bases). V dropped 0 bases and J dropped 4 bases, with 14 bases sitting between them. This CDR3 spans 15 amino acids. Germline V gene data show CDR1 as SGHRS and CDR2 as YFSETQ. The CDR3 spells CASSLAGGGFYEQYF. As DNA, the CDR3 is TGCGCCAGCAGCTTGGCCGGGGGTGGGTTTTACGAGCAGTACTTC.

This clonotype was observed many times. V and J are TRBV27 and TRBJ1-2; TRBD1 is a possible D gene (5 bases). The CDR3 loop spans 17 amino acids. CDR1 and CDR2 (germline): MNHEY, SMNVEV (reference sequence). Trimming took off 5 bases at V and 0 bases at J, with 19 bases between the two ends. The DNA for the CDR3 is TGTGCCAGCAGTCTTCGGGAAGACAGCGTGACTAACTATGGCTACACCTTC. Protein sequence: CASSLREDSVTNYGYTF.

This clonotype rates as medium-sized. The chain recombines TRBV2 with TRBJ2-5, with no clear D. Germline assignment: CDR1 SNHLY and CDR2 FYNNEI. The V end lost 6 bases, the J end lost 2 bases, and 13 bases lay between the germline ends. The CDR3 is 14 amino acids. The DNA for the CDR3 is TGTGCCAGCAGGGGAAGAAAGGGTCAAGAGACCCAGTACTTC. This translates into CASRGRKGQETQYF.

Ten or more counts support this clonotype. In nucleotides, the CDR3 is TGTGCCAGCAGTTTATATGGGGGGAAGGGTGAAGCTTTCTTT. Residues: CASSLYGGKGEAFF. The chain joins TRBV28 to TRBJ1-1, with D maybe TRBD1 (5 bases). V was shortened by 1 base and J by 7 bases, with 13 bases between the two germline ends. Germline V gene sequence: CDR1 MDHEN, CDR2 SYDVKM. The length of the CDR3 is 14 residues.

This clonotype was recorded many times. CDR3 nucleotides: TGTGCCAGCAGCTTGGGAGGACTAGCGGGGATAATCCAAGAGACCCAGTACTTC. This sequence encodes CASSLGGLAGIIQETQYF. The chain links TRBV5-5 to TRBJ2-5; 12 bases align to TRBD2. The V and J ends lost 0 bases and 1 base, in that order; junction bases with no gene match: 7. Germline V gene data show CDR1 as SGHKS and CDR2 as YYEKEE (reference sequence). The CDR3 is 18 residues long. The full variable domain, its missing parts supplied by reference TRBV5-5 and TRBJ2-5, is DAGVTQSPTHLIKTRGQQVTLRCSPISGHKSVSWYQQVLGQGPQFIFQYYEKEERGRGNFPDRFSARQFPNYSSELNVNALLLGDSALYLCASSLGGLAGIIQETQYFGPGTRLLVL.

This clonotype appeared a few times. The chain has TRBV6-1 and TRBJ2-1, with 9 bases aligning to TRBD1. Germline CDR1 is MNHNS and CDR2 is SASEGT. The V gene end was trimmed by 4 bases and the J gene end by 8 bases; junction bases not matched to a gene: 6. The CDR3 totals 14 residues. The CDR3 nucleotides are TGTGCCAGCAGTGCAACAGGGGGCAGGGATGAGCAGTTCTTC. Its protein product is CASSATGGRDEQFF.

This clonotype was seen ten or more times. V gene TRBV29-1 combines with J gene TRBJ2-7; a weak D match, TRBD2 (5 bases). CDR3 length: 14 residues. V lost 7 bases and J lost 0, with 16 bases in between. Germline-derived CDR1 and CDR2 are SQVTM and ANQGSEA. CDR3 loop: CSAKTRAGSYEQYF. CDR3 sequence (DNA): TGCAGCGCGAAGACGAGGGCAGGCTCCTACGAGCAGTACTTC.

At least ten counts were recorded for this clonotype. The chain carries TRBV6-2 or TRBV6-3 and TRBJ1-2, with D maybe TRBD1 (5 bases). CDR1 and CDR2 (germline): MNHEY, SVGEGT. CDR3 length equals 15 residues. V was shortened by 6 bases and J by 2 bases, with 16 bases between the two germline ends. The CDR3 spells CASSRTPTDNYGYTF. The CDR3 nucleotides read TGTGCCAGCAGCCGCACGCCGACAGACAACTATGGCTACACCTTC.

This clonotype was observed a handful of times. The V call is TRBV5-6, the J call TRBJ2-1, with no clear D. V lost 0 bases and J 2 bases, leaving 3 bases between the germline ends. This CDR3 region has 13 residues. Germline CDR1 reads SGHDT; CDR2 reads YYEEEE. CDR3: CASSLATYNEQFF. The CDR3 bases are TGTGCCAGCAGCTTGGCAACCTACAATGAGCAGTTCTTC.

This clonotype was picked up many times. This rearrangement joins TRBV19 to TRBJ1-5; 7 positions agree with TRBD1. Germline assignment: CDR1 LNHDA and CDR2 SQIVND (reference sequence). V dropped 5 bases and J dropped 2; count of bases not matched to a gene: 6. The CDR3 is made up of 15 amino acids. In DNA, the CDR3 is TGTGCCAGTAGTCGGACAGGCGGCGGCAATCAGCCCCAGCATTTT. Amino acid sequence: CASSRTGGGNQPQHF.

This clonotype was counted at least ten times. The CDR3 here is CASSPRGDTKYEQFF. The CDR3 coding sequence is TGCGCCAGCAGCCCGCGGGGGGACACAAAATATGAGCAGTTCTTC. J is TRBJ2-1 and V is TRBV5-1; TRBD2 matches at 8 bases. Looked up from germline, CDR1 is SGHRS and CDR2 is YFSETQ. The junction had 11 bases not matched to a gene; V was cut back by 4 bases and J by 8 bases. The CDR3 runs to 15 residues.

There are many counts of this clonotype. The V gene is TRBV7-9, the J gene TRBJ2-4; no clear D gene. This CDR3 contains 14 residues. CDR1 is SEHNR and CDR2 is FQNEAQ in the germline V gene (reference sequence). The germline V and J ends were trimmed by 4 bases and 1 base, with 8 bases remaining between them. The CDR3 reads CASSYVPAKNIQYF. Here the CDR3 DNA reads TGTGCCAGCAGCTACGTTCCGGCCAAAAACATTCAGTACTTC.

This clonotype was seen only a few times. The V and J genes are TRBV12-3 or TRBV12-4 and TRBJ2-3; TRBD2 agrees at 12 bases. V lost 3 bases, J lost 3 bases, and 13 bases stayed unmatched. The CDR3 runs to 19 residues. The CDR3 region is CASSLASGGGLLGTDTQYF. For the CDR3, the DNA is TGTGCCAGCAGTTTGGCTAGCGGGGGGGGCCTCCTAGGGACAGATACGCAGTATTTT.

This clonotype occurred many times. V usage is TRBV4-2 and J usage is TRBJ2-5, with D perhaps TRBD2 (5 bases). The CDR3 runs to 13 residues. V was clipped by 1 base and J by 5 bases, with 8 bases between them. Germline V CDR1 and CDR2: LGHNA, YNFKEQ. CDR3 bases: TGTGCCAGCAGCCAAGCAAGGGAGGAGACCCAGTACTTC. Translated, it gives CASSQAREETQYF.

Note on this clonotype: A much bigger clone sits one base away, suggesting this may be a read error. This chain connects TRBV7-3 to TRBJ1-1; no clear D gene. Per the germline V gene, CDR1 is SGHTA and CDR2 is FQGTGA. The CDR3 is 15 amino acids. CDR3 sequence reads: CANSLSGQLGTEAFF. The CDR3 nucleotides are TGTGCCAACAGCTTATCCGGGCAGTTGGGCACTGAAGCTTTCTTT. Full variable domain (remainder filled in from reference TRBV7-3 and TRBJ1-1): GAGVSQTPSNKVTEKGKYVELRCDPISGHTALYWYRQSLGQGPEFLIYFQGTGAADDSGLPNDRFFAVRPEGSVSTLKIQRTERGDSAVYLCANSLSGQLGTEAFFGQGTRLTVV.

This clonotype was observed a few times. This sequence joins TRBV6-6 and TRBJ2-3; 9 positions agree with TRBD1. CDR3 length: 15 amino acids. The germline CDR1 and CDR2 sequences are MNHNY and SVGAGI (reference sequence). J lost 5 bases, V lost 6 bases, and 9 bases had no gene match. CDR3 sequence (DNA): TGTGCCAGCAGCTCCAGGGGACAGGGACGAGATACGCAGTATTTT. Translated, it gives CASSSRGQGRDTQYF.

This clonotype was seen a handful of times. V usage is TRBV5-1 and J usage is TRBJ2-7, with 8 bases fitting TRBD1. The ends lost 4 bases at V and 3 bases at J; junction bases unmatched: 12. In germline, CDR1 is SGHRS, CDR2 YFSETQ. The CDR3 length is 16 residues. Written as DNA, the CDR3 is TGCGCCAGCAGCCCCGCCGACAGGGGCGATTACTACGAGCAGTACTTC. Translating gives CASSPADRGDYYEQYF.

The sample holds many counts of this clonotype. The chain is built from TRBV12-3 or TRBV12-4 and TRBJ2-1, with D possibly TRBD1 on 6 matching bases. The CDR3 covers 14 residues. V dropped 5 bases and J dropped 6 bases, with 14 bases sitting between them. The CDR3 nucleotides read TGTGCCAGCAGTCCAAGAACAGGGATCAATGAGCAGTTCTTC. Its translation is CASSPRTGINEQFF.